A single sample is the source of the 18 T cell receptor beta chains below, sequenced in a study of blood T cells in healthy people across ages. Sample-barcoded 5' priming and a J-beta primer mix drove a second PCR of roughly 6 to 12 cycles. TCRdb independently ran MiXCR on the 5' RACE reads; one entry per CDR3 protein. Of about 540,000 distinct CDR3 sequences in the sample, about 25% were seen once. These data also featured in a second study, about T cells of mothers and their children.

Sequencing input: blood. These receptors all come from a boy under 18 in good health.

The genes are TRBV13 and TRBJ2-7; D remains ambiguous. The V and J ends lost 1 base and 5 bases respectively, with 9 bases between them. From germline, CDR1 is PRHDT and CDR2 FYEKMQ (reference sequence). The CDR3 covers 13 residues. This CDR3 is CASSLDGPDEQYF. The DNA of the CDR3 is TGTGCCAGCAGCTTAGATGGGCCGGACGAGCAGTACTTC.

This clonotype has more than one count but fewer than ten. The chain employs TRBV20-1 and TRBJ2-5; 9 nucleotides align to TRBD2. The germline CDR1 and CDR2 sequences are DFQATT and SNEGSKA (reference sequence). With 6 bases clipped from V and 4 bases from J, the junction kept 15 bases outside the gene matches. The CDR3 contains 16 residues. CDR3 sequence (DNA): TGCAGTGCCGCCCCCGGGTTGGTAGCGGGAGCAGAGACCCAGTACTTC. The encoded protein is CSAAPGLVAGAETQYF.

This clonotype showed up many times. This chain joins TRBV7-9 and TRBJ2-3; 8 nucleotides align to TRBD2. After removal of 1 base from V and 1 base from J, the junction contained 7 bases not matched to a gene. Per the germline V gene, CDR1 is SEHNR and CDR2 is FQNEAQ (reference sequence). CDR3 length: 17 amino acids. The CDR3 DNA is TGTGCCAGCAGCTTAGGCTCCGCGGGGGGTCGCACAGATACGCAGTATTTT. Protein product: CASSLGSAGGRTDTQYF. Filled out from reference TRBV7-9 and TRBJ2-3, the complete variable domain reads DTGVSQNPRHKITKRGQNVTFRCDPISEHNRLYWYRQTLGQGPEFLTYFQNEAQLEKSRLLSDRFSAERPKGSFSTLEIQRTEQGDSAMYLCASSLGSAGGRTDTQYFGPGTRLTVL.

This rearrangement joins TRBV10-3 to TRBJ2-5, with D unresolved. The DNA matches TRBJ2-1 better at its end, which makes the J call doubtful. The CDR3 length is 13 residues. CDR1 and CDR2 (germline): ENHRY, SYGVKD. CDR3 region: CAISERQPGEQFF. The DNA of the CDR3 is TGTGCCATCAGTGAGAGGCAGCCCGGTGAGCAGTTCTTC.

The V call is TRBV29-1, the J call TRBJ1-4, with 8 nucleotides matching TRBD1. V shed 6 bases, J shed 2 bases, and the junction held 5 bases outside the gene matches. Per the germline V gene, CDR1 is SQVTM and CDR2 is ANQGSEA. The length of the CDR3 is 14 residues. The CDR3 loop is CSVDRGGTNEKLFF. The CDR3 DNA is TGCAGCGTAGACAGGGGAGGGACTAATGAAAAACTGTTTTTT. The variable domain in full, with the rest retrieved from reference TRBV29-1 and TRBJ1-4, is SAVISQKPSRDICQRGTSLTIQCQVDSQVTMMFWYRQQPGQSLTLIATANQGSEATYESGFVIDKFPISRPNLTFSTLTVSNMSPEDSSIYLCSVDRGGTNEKLFFGSGTQLSVL.

This clonotype was counted between two and nine times. The chain is built from TRBV12-3 or TRBV12-4 and TRBJ2-4; TRBD1 matches 7 bases. CDR3 length: 13 residues. The ends lost 9 bases at V and 4 bases at J; junction bases unmatched: 6. The CDR3, as DNA: TGTGCCAGTCGCCGGGACAGTAAAAACATTCAGTACTTC. Its translation: CASRRDSKNIQYF.

The chain links TRBV9 to TRBJ1-1; TRBD1 is a possible D gene (5 bases). The CDR3 has 13 residues. Germline assignment: CDR1 SGDLS and CDR2 YYNGEE. Trimming pared 0 bases from V and 3 bases from J, leaving 6 bases between. CDR3 nucleotide sequence: TGTGCCAGCAGCGTAGCAGGGTACACTGAAGCTTTCTTT. As protein: CASSVAGYTEAFF.

The sample holds a few counts of this clonotype. The chain employs TRBV20-1 and TRBJ2-5; D remains unclear. CDR1 is DFQATT and CDR2 is SNEGSKA in the germline V gene (reference sequence). With 3 bases removed from V and 2 bases from J, the gap between germline ends came to 16 bases. The length of the CDR3 is 15 residues. The CDR3 protein is CSARLGLTPQETQYF. In DNA, the CDR3 is TGCAGTGCTAGGCTGGGGTTGACTCCACAAGAGACCCAGTACTTC.

V is TRBV9 and J is TRBJ2-5, with a weak D call TRBD2 (5 bases). With the DNA end fitting TRBJ2-7 better, the J assignment may be wrong. The CDR3 has 14 amino acids. Germline-derived CDR1 and CDR2 are SGDLS and YYNGEE. The CDR3 DNA reads TGTGCCAGCAGCGAGGCGGGTTTACCCTACGAGCAGTACTTC. Amino acids: CASSEAGLPYEQYF.

The chain has TRBV20-1 and TRBJ2-5, with TRBD2 matching over 8 bases. The last part of the DNA fits TRBJ2-7 better; the J call may be wrong. The CDR3 is 14 amino acids. CDR1 is DFQATT and CDR2 is SNEGSKA in the germline V gene (reference sequence). CDR3 nucleotide sequence: TGCAGTGCTAGCATTACTAGCGGAAACTACGAGCAGTACTTC. Residues: CSASITSGNYEQYF.

This clonotype was found a few times. V and J are TRBV7-2 and TRBJ2-5, with TRBD2 matching over 10 bases. The CDR3 spans 18 residues. The ends lost 1 base at V and 5 bases at J; junction bases unmatched: 13. The V gene's germline CDR1 is SGHTA and CDR2 FQGNSA. CDR3 coding DNA: TGTGCCAGCAGCTTAGAGTGGCCAGCTAGCGGGAGCAGTGAGACCCAGTACTTC. Its translation is CASSLEWPASGSSETQYF.

This clonotype came up a few times. The V gene is TRBV4-3, the J gene TRBJ1-6, with D unresolved. The CDR3 contains 13 residues. The germline V gene has CDR1 LGHNA and CDR2 YSLEER. V was pared by 0 bases and J by 9 bases, with 6 bases between. The CDR3 DNA is TGCGCCAGCAGCCAAGATCAAGGTTCACCCCTCCACTTT. The encoded protein is CASSQDQGSPLHF.

The chain links TRBV5-1 to TRBJ2-5; no clear D. The V end was cut by 6 bases, the J end by 2 bases, with 5 bases between. This CDR3 is 11 amino acids long. CDR1 is SGHRS and CDR2 is YFSETQ in the germline V gene. CDR3 residues: CASNGQETQYF. The CDR3 nucleotides are TGCGCCAGCAATGGACAAGAGACCCAGTACTTC.

The table lists this clonotype with many counts. The CDR3 sequence is CSAVGLAILYNEQFF. CDR3 coding DNA: TGCAGCGCCGTGGGACTAGCGATCCTCTACAATGAGCAGTTCTTC. The V and J genes are TRBV29-1 and TRBJ2-1; TRBD2 aligns across 10 bases. The CDR3 is 15 residues long. Trimming at V came to 7 bases and at J to 3 bases, leaving 9 bases not matched to a gene. Germline V lookup: CDR1 SQVTM, CDR2 ANQGSEA.

Only a few counts were recorded for this clonotype. This sequence joins TRBV20-1 and TRBJ2-2, with a tentative D call TRBD2 (7 bases). V dropped 5 bases and J dropped 5 bases, with 15 bases sitting between them. This CDR3 has 14 amino acids. Germline CDR1 DFQATT, CDR2 SNEGSKA (reference sequence). The CDR3 sequence is CSAPSRGGTGELFF. CDR3 sequence (DNA): TGCAGTGCTCCTTCAAGGGGGGGAACCGGGGAGCTGTTTTTT.

The rearrangement links TRBV10-3 to TRBJ2-5; 13 positions match TRBD2. The CDR3 is made up of 16 amino acids. Germline V gives CDR1 ENHRY, CDR2 SYGVKD. The V and J ends lost 6 bases and 0 bases, in that order; junction bases with no gene match: 4. CDR3 bases: TGTGCCATCAGCGCTACTAGCGGGAGGGACCAAGAGACCCAGTACTTC. Its translation is CAISATSGRDQETQYF.

This clonotype was found a few times. The chain uses TRBV11-2 and TRBJ1-4, with TRBD1 identical over 7 bases. The CDR3 loop spans 18 amino acids. Germline-derived CDR1 and CDR2 are SGHAT and FQNNGV. The V gene end was trimmed by 3 bases and the J gene end by 6 bases; junction bases not matched to a gene: 16. This CDR3 is CASSLTIPIPGQHEKLFF. The CDR3 nucleotides read TGTGCCAGCAGCTTGACCATACCCATCCCGGGACAGCATGAAAAACTGTTTTTT.

This clonotype was seen only a few times. This sequence joins TRBV25-1 and TRBJ2-5; 7 bases align to TRBD1. The end of the DNA aligns better with TRBJ2-1, so the J call may be wrong. The CDR3 has 13 residues. Germline CDR1 and CDR2: MGHDK and SYGVNS. CDR3 amino acids: CASRTGLDNEQFF. Here the CDR3 DNA reads TGTGCCAGCAGGACAGGGTTGGACAATGAGCAGTTCTTC.